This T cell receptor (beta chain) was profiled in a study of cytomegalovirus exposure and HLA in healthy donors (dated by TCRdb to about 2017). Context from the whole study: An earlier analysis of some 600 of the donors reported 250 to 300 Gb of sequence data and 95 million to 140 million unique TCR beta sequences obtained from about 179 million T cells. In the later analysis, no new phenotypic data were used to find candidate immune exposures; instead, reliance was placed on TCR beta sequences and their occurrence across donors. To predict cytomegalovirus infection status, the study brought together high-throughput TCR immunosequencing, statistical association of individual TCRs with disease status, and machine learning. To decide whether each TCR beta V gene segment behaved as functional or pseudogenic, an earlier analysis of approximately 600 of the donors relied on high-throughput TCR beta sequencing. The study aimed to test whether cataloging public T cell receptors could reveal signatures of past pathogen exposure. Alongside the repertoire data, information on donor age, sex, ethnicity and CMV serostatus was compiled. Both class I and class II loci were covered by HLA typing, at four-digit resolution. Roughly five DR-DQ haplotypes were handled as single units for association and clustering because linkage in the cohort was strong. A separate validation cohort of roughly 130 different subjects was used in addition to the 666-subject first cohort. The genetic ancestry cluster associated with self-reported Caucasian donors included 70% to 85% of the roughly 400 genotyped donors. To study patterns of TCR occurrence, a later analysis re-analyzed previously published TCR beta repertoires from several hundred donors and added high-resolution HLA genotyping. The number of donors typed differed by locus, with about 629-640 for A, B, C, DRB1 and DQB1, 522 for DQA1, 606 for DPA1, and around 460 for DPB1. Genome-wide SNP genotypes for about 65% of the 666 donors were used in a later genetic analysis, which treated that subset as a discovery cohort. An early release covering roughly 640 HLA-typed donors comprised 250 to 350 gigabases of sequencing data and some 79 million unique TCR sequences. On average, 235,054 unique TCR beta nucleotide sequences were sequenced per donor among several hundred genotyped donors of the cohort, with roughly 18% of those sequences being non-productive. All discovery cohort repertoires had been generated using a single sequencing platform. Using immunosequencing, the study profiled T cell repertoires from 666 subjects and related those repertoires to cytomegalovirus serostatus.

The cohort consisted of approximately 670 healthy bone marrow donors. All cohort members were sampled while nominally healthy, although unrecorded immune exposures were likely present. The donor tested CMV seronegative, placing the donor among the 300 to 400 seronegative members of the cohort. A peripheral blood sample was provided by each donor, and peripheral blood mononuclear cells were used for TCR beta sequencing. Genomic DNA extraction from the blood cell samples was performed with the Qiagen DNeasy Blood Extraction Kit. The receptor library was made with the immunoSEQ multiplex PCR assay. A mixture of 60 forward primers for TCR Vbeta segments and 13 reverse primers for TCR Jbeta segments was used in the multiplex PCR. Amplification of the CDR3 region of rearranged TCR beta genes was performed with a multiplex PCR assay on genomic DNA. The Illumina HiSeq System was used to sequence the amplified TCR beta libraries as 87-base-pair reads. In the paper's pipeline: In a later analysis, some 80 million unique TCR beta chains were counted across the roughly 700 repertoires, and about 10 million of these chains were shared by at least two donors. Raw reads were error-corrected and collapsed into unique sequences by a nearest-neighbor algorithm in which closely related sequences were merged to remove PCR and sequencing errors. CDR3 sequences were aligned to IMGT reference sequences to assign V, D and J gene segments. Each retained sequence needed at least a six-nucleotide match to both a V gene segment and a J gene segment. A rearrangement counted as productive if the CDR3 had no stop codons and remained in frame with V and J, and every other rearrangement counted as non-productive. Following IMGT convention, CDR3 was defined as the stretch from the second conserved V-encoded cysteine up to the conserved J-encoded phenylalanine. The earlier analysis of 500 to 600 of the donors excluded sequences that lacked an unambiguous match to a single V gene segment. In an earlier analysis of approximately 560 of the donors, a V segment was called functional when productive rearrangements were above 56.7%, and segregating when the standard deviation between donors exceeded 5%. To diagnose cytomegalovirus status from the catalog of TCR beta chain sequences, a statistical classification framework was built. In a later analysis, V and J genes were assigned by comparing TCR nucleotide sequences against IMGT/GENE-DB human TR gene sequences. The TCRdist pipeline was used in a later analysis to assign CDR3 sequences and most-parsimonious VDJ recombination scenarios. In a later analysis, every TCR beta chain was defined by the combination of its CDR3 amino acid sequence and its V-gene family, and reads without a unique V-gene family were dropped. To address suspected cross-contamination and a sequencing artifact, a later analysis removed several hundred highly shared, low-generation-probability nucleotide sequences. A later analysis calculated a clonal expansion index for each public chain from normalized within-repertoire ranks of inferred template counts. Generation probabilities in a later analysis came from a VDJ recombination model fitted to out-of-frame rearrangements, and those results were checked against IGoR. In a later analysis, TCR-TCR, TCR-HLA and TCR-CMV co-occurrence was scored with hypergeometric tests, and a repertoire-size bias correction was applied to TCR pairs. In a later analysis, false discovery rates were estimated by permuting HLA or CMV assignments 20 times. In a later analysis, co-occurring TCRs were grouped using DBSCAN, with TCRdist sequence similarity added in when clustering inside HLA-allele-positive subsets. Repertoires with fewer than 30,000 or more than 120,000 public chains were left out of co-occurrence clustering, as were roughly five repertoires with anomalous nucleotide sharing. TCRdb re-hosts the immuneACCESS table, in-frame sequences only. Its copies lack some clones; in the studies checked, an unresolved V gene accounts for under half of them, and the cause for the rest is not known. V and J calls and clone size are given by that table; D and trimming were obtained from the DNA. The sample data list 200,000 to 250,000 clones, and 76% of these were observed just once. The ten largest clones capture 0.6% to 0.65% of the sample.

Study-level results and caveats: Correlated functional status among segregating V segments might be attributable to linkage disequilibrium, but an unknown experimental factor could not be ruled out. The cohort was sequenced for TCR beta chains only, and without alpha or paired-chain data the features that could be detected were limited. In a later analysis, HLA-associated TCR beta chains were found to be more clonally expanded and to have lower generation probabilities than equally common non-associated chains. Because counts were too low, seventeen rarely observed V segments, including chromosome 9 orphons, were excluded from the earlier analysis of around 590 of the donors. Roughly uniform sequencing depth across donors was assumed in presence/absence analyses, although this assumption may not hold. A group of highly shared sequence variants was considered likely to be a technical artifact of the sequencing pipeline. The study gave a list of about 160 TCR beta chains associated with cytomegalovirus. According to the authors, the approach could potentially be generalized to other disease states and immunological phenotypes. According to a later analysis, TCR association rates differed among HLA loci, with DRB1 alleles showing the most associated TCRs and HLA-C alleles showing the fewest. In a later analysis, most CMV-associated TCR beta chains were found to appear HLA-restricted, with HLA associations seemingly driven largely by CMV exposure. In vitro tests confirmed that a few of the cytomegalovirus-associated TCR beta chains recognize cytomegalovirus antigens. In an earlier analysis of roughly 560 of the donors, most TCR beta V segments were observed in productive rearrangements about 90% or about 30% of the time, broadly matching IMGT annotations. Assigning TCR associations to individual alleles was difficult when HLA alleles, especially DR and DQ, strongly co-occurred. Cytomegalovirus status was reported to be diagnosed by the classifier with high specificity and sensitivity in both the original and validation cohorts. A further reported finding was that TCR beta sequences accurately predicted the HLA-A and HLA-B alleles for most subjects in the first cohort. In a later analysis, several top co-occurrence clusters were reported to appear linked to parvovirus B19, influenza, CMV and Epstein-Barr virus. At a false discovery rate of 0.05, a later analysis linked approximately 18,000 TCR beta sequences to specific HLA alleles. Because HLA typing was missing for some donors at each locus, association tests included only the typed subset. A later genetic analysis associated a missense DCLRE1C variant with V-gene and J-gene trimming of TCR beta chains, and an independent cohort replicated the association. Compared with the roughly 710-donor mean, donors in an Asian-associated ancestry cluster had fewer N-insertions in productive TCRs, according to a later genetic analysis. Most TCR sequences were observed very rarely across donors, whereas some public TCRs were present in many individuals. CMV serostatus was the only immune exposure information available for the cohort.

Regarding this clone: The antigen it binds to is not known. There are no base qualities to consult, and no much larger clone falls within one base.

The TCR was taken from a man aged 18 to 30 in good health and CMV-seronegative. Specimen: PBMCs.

The nucleotides read TGCGCCAGCAACACAGGACTAGCGGTATACGAGCAGTACTTC. Its product reads: CASNTGLAVYEQYF. The chain joins TRBV5-1 to TRBJ2-7, and 10 junctional nucleotides match TRBD2. Trimming removed 6 bases from V and 4 bases from J; the gene matches leave 7 bases unexplained. CDR1 and CDR2 were assigned from the germline V gene as SGHRS and YFSETQ. The CDR3 runs 14 amino acids, cysteine and phenylalanine included. The read is trimmed to its CDR3 DNA, 42 bases read in frame from base 1.